The rows below give T cell receptor beta chains drawn from one sample of a study of PD-L1 blockade in urothelial cancer. Some clones are missing from TCRdb's copy, which holds only in-frame ones; the method was immunoSEQ multiplex PCR. The data show some 84,000 clones, approximately 90% seen once. The source material was PBMCs, sampled around atezolizumab (anti-PD-L1) treatment. The receptor source for this set is a woman between 65 and 79 years old with urothelial cancer. CDR3s include the opening cysteine and the closing phenylalanine or tryptophan. Fields, in order: CDR3 protein, CDR3 DNA, V gene, D gene, J gene, clone size. A D gene is named only where the DNA matches it firmly. Clone size is shown for a subset of rows, as once, few, many or a class of expanded clone.

CASSSLRQAGGYTEAFF TGTGCCAGCAGTTCCCTACGACAGGCAGGTGGGTACACTGAAGCTTTCTTT TRBV27 - TRBJ1-1 -
CASSLELAGGLYQETQYF TGTGCCAGCAGCTTAGAGCTAGCGGGAGGCCTTTACCAAGAGACCCAGTACTTC TRBV11-2 TRBD2 TRBJ2-5 -
CASSEVPGTGHEQYF TGTGCCAGCAGTGAAGTACCGGGGACAGGCCACGAGCAGTACTTC TRBV6-1 TRBD1 TRBJ2-7 once
CASSRQGDQPQHF TGTGCCAGCAGCCGACAGGGTGATCAGCCCCAGCATTTT TRBV11-1 TRBD1 TRBJ1-5 -
CASSPPEAYSGNTIYF TGTGCCAGCAGTCCGCCGGAGGCTTACTCTGGAAACACCATATATTTT TRBV28 - TRBJ1-3 -
CASSQVSNEKLFF TGTGCCAGCAGTCAGGTGTCTAATGAAAAACTGTTTTTT TRBV6-5 - TRBJ1-4 -
CATEGQGASYEQYF TGTGCCACCGAGGGTCAGGGGGCCTCCTACGAGCAGTACTTC TRBV6-1 TRBD1 TRBJ2-7 -
CAISDSQGVSYNEQFF TGTGCCATCAGTGACTCACAGGGGGTCTCCTACAATGAGCAGTTCTTC TRBV10-3 TRBD1 TRBJ2-1 few
CASSHLAGDTGELFF TGTGCCAGCAGCCATTTAGCGGGGGATACCGGGGAGCTGTTTTTT TRBV7-6 TRBD2 TRBJ2-2 -
CSVFSPGGTEAFF TGCAGCGTTTTTTCCCCAGGGGGCACTGAAGCTTTCTTT TRBV29-1 TRBD1 TRBJ1-1 -
CASSLGQGADTQYF TGTGCCAGCAGCTTGGGACAGGGAGCAGATACGCAGTATTTT TRBV7-2 TRBD1 TRBJ2-3 -
CASSFRAGGPYNEQFF TGTGCCAGCAGCTTCCGAGCGGGAGGTCCGTACAATGAGCAGTTCTTC TRBV9 TRBD2 TRBJ2-1 once
CASSSTGSGNTIYF TGCGCCAGCAGCTCCACAGGGTCTGGAAACACCATATATTTT TRBV5-1 - TRBJ1-3 once
CASSVAAGGQETQYF TGTGCCAGCAGCGTAGCGGCGGGGGGGCAAGAGACCCAGTACTTC TRBV9 TRBD2 TRBJ2-5 -
CASSEMSGRAEFF TGCGCCAGCAGTGAGATGAGCGGGAGGGCCGAGTTCTTC TRBV10-1 TRBD2 TRBJ2-1 -
CASSVGGQGPYEQYF TGTGCCAGCAGCGTAGGGGGACAGGGACCCTACGAGCAGTACTTC TRBV9 TRBD1 TRBJ2-7 -
CASSLDRGSYEQYF TGTGCCAGCAGCTTAGACAGGGGTTCCTACGAGCAGTACTTC TRBV7-2 TRBD1 TRBJ2-7 -
CASSQSSQTGLRGYSNQPQHF TGCGCCAGCAGTCAGTCTTCCCAGACAGGTCTACGGGGATATAGCAATCAGCCCCAGCATTTT TRBV23-1 - TRBJ1-5 -
CASSASGGAVEQFF TGTGCCAGCAGTGCTAGCGGGGGGGCCGTTGAGCAGTTCTTC TRBV6-1 TRBD2 TRBJ2-1 -
CASSLPGQGPEFHYGYTF TGTGCCAGCAGCTTACCCGGACAGGGGCCGGAATTCCACTATGGCTACACCTTC TRBV7-6 TRBD1 TRBJ1-2 -
CASRQRGTDTQYF TGTGCCAGCAGGCAGCGGGGGACAGATACGCAGTATTTT TRBV28 TRBD2 TRBJ2-3 -
CASGLGGGELFF TGTGCCAGCGGCCTAGGGGGCGGGGAGCTGTTTTTT TRBV2 - TRBJ2-2 -
CASSLDGWHTDTQYF TGTGCCAGCAGCCTAGACGGGTGGCACACAGATACGCAGTATTTT TRBV9 - TRBJ2-3 -
CAISEFDRGKDYGYTF TGTGCCATCAGTGAATTCGACAGGGGGAAGGACTATGGCTACACCTTC TRBV10-3 TRBD1 TRBJ1-2 once
CASSELGTSGYNEQFF TGTGCCAGCAGTGAACTAGGGACTAGCGGTTACAATGAGCAGTTCTTC TRBV25-1 TRBD2 TRBJ2-1 -
CASGTVYGYTF TGTGCCAGCGGGACTGTGTATGGCTACACCTTC TRBV2 - TRBJ1-2 -
CATGTNYGYTF TGTGCCACCGGGACAAACTATGGCTACACCTTC TRBV15 - TRBJ1-2 -
CASSGRTGGASRETQYF TGCGCCAGCAGCGGCAGGACAGGGGGGGCTTCAAGAGAGACCCAGTACTTC TRBV5-1 TRBD1 TRBJ2-5 -
CASSQAASGPSGANVLTF TGTGCCAGCAGCCAAGCGGCTAGCGGCCCCTCTGGGGCCAACGTCCTGACTTTC TRBV4-2 TRBD2 TRBJ2-6 -
CASSLRTRKTQPQHF TGTGCCAGTAGTCTCCGGACAAGAAAAACCCAGCCCCAGCATTTT TRBV19 - TRBJ1-5 -
CASSPDSNTEAFF TGTGCCAGCAGCCCAGACAGTAACACTGAAGCTTTCTTT TRBV7-9 - TRBJ1-1 -
CAIKMGTDMNTEAFF TGTGCCATCAAAATGGGGACAGACATGAACACTGAAGCTTTCTTT TRBV10-3 TRBD1 TRBJ1-1 -